This T cell receptor beta chain comes out of a study of cytomegalovirus exposure and HLA in healthy donors (dated by TCRdb to about 2017). Regarding the research as a whole: An earlier analysis of approximately 590 of the donors reported approximately 270 Gb of sequence data and some 120 million unique TCR beta sequences from roughly 200 million T cells. Among some 400 genotyped donors of the cohort, an average of approximately 240,000 unique TCR beta nucleotide sequences were sequenced per donor, about a sixth of them non-productive. Every discovery cohort repertoire had been produced on one sequencing platform. To study patterns of TCR occurrence, a later analysis re-analyzed previously published TCR beta repertoires from 650 to 750 donors and added high-resolution HLA genotyping. Roughly 5 DR-DQ haplotypes were handled as single units for association and clustering because linkage in the cohort was strong. Using immunosequencing, the study profiled T cell repertoires from 550 to 750 subjects and related those repertoires to cytomegalovirus serostatus. Rather than drawing on any new phenotypic data, the later analysis identified candidate immune exposures from TCR beta sequences and the way those sequences occurred across donors. A later genetic analysis used genome-wide SNP genotypes for about 55% of the 666 donors, treating that subset as a discovery cohort. The aim of the study was to test whether cataloging public T cell receptors could identify signatures of past pathogen exposure. Alongside the repertoire data, information on donor age, sex, ethnicity and CMV serostatus was compiled. In an earlier analysis of 587 of the donors, high-throughput TCR beta sequencing was used to judge whether each TCR beta V gene segment behaved as functional or pseudogenic. The number of typed donors differed by locus: about 620-640 for A, B, C, DRB1 and DQB1; some 500 for DQA1; 606 for DPA1; and about 470 for DPB1. Class I and class II HLA loci were covered by the typing at four-digit resolution. Besides the first cohort of about 730 subjects, a separate validation cohort made up of about 120 different subjects was used. High-throughput TCR immunosequencing, statistical association of individual TCRs with disease status, and machine learning were combined to predict cytomegalovirus infection status. Of the approximately 400 genotyped donors, 65% to 90% were placed in the genetic ancestry cluster associated with self-reported Caucasian donors. About 280 gigabases of sequencing data and approximately 84 million unique TCR sequences were included in an early release covering around 650 HLA-typed donors. The research as a whole found: Because the 87-base-pair reads could not distinguish some IMGT-functional V segments, including TRBV6-2 and TRBV6-3, those segments were excluded. The authors suggested that the approach could potentially be extended to other disease states and immunological phenotypes. According to a later analysis, parvovirus B19, influenza, CMV and Epstein-Barr virus appeared linked to several top co-occurrence clusters. The only immune exposure information available for the cohort was CMV serostatus. Strong co-occurrence of HLA alleles, especially DR and DQ, made assigning TCR associations to individual alleles difficult. In a later analysis, HLA-associated TCR beta chains showed more clonal expansion and lower generation probabilities than non-associated chains that were equally common. In both the original and validation cohorts, the classifier was reported to diagnose cytomegalovirus status with high specificity and sensitivity. The study gave a list of more than 150 TCR beta chains associated with cytomegalovirus. At a false discovery rate of 0.05, a later analysis linked some 18,000 TCR beta sequences to specific HLA alleles. Because HLA typing was unavailable for some donors at each locus, only the typed subset was used in association tests. Some 15 rarely observed V segments, including chromosome 9 orphons, were excluded from the earlier analysis of about 600 of the donors because counts were too low. A later genetic analysis reported fewer N-insertions in productive TCRs among donors in an Asian-associated ancestry cluster than the roughly 670-donor mean. According to a later analysis, most CMV-associated TCR beta chains appeared to be HLA-restricted, and the HLA associations seemed to be driven largely by CMV exposure. An earlier analysis of several hundred of the donors showed that most TCR beta V segments appeared in productive rearrangements either about 87% or about 30% of the time, which broadly matched IMGT annotations. In a later analysis, TCR association rates were found to vary across HLA loci, with the most associated TCRs seen for DRB1 alleles and the fewest for HLA-C alleles. V-gene and J-gene trimming of TCR beta chains was associated with a missense DCLRE1C variant in a later genetic analysis, and the association was replicated in an independent cohort. A further reported finding was that TCR beta sequences accurately predicted the HLA-A and HLA-B alleles for most subjects in the first cohort. While some public TCRs were present in many individuals, most TCR sequences turned up only very rarely across donors. In this cohort, only TCR beta chains were sequenced, and detectable features were limited by the absence of alpha or paired-chain data. A group of highly shared sequence variants was considered likely to be a technical artifact of the sequencing pipeline. Correlated functional status among segregating V segments might be attributable to linkage disequilibrium, but an unknown experimental factor could not be ruled out. Roughly uniform sequencing depth across donors was assumed in presence/absence analyses, although this assumption may not hold. In vitro tests confirmed that a few of the cytomegalovirus-associated TCR beta chains recognize cytomegalovirus antigens.

This clone was detected only once. Its antigen remains undetermined. Qualities for individual bases were not recorded, and no much larger clone is one base off. Library preparation used the immunoSEQ multiplex PCR assay. The multiplex PCR relied on a mix of 60 forward primers for TCR Vbeta segments and 13 reverse primers for TCR Jbeta segments. A multiplex PCR assay on genomic DNA amplified the CDR3 region of rearranged TCR beta genes. The amplified TCR beta libraries were sequenced on the Illumina HiSeq System as 87-base-pair reads. The authors' pipeline ran thus. In a later analysis, around 80 million unique TCR beta chains were counted across the approximately 670 repertoires, and roughly 10 million of these chains were shared by at least two donors. A nearest-neighbor algorithm error-corrected the raw reads and collapsed the reads into unique sequences, merging closely related sequences to remove PCR and sequencing errors. Alignment of CDR3 sequences to IMGT reference sequences was used to assign V, D and J gene segments. For a sequence to be retained, at least a six-nucleotide match to both a V gene segment and a J gene segment was required. A rearrangement counted as productive if the CDR3 had no stop codons and remained in frame with V and J, and every other rearrangement counted as non-productive. CDR3 was defined by IMGT convention, running from the second conserved V-encoded cysteine to the conserved J-encoded phenylalanine. The earlier analysis of more than 450 of the donors excluded sequences that lacked an unambiguous match to a single V gene segment. In an earlier analysis of approximately 500 of the donors, a V segment was called functional when productive rearrangements were above 56.7%, and segregating when the standard deviation between donors exceeded 5%. To diagnose cytomegalovirus status from the catalog of TCR beta chain sequences, a statistical classification framework was built. A later analysis assigned V and J genes by comparing TCR nucleotide sequences with IMGT/GENE-DB human TR gene sequences. A later analysis assigned CDR3 sequences and most-parsimonious VDJ recombination scenarios with the TCRdist pipeline. A later analysis defined each TCR beta chain by its CDR3 amino acid sequence plus V-gene family, and excluded reads lacking a unique V-gene family. A later analysis removed 592 highly shared, low-generation-probability nucleotide sequences to deal with suspected cross-contamination and a sequencing artifact. In a later analysis, a clonal expansion index for each public chain was calculated from normalized within-repertoire ranks of inferred template counts. In a later analysis, generation probabilities were computed with a VDJ recombination model fitted to out-of-frame rearrangements, and the resulting probabilities were checked against IGoR. A later analysis scored TCR-TCR, TCR-HLA and TCR-CMV co-occurrence with hypergeometric tests, applying a repertoire-size bias correction to TCR pairs. In a later analysis, false discovery rates were estimated by permuting HLA or CMV assignments 20 times. A later analysis grouped co-occurring TCRs with DBSCAN, adding TCRdist sequence similarity when clustering within HLA-allele-positive subsets. For co-occurrence clustering, repertoires with fewer than 30,000 or more than 120,000 public chains were excluded, along with five or six repertoires with anomalous nucleotide sharing. In its TCRdb copy, this immuneACCESS table keeps in-frame sequences only and misses some clones. Where compared with another copy, unresolved V genes explain less than half of these, and the others have no known cause. The V and J calls and clone size come from that table; D and trimming were worked out from the DNA. The sample records some 65,000 clones, about 73% of which are singletons. Approximately 11% of the sample is in the top ten clones.

The cohort was made up of 666 healthy bone marrow donors. All cohort members were sampled while nominally healthy, although unrecorded immune exposures were likely present. The donor was CMV seronegative and belonged to the group of 352 seronegative cohort members. Each donor provided a peripheral blood sample, and peripheral blood mononuclear cells were used for TCR beta sequencing. The Qiagen DNeasy Blood Extraction Kit was used to extract genomic DNA from the blood cell samples. Sequences PRHDT (CDR1) and FYEKMQ (CDR2) are obtained from the germline V gene (reference sequence). Here V drops 5 bases and J drops 0 bases, and the junction holds 7 bases not matched to any gene. Spanning cysteine to phenylalanine, the CDR3 consists of 16 amino acids. Here the CDR3 DNA is all that survives: 48 bases in frame from base 1.

The clonotype originates from a woman under 40 in good health and CMV-seronegative. Sequencing used PBMCs. The rearranged chain carries TRBV13 and TRBJ2-3; 8 central bases correspond to TRBD2. The CDR3 sequence is CASSKRLAYSTDTQYF. The DNA sequence is TGTGCCAGCAGCAAGCGACTAGCGTATAGCACAGATACGCAGTATTTT. Outside the CDR3, residues come from the reference TRBV13 and TRBJ2-3 proteins, so the full variable domain is: AAGVIQSPRHLIKEKRETATLKCYPIPRHDTVYWYQQGPGQDPQFLISFYEKMQSDKGSIPDRFSAQQFSDYHSELNMSSLELGDSALYFCASSKRLAYSTDTQYFGPGTRLTVL.